This T cell receptor beta chain was profiled in a study of CD8 T cells in Susac syndrome. Looked up from germline, CDR1 is SGHDN and CDR2 is FVKESK. With V trimmed by 4 bases and J by 5 bases, 7 bases remained unmatched. This CDR3 is 15 amino acids long. Reverse transcription of roughly 0.5 to 1 ug RNA used random hexamers. An immunoSEQ multiplex PCR amplified TCR beta CDR3 over 54 Vbeta and 13 Jbeta. Via MiXCR, TCRdb re-called the immunoSEQ multiplex PCR reads, giving one row per CDR3 protein. The table has 90,000 or so distinct CDR3 sequences, over 85% seen once. TCR beta sequencing was performed on blood CD8+ and CD4+ T cells. Controls comprised healthy donors matched for age and sex. Negative magnetic isolation gave CD8+ and CD4+ cells; FACS enriched CD8+ TEMRA.

This chain links TRBV14 with TRBJ1-1; TRBD1 agrees at 10 bases. The source is a human donor in good health. The sample consisted of CD8+ T cells from PBMCs. The CDR3 DNA sequence: TGTGCCAGCAGCCCCCTTAGGACAGGGGGGACTGAAGCTTTCTTT. Encoded protein: CASSPLRTGGTEAFF.